This passage covers 27 T cell receptor beta chains from one sample sequenced in a study of CXCR3-negative and CXCR3-positive naive CD8 T cells. Study-wide results and limits: CXCR3-positive naive cells had TRB CDR3s that were more hydrophobic than CXCR3-negative naive cells had.

The antigens of these receptors remain unknown. UMI-labeled 5' RACE yielded the TRB cDNA libraries. TCRdb re-called the 5' RACE reads and shows each CDR3 protein once, DNA omitted. The table lists 130,000 to 150,000 distinct CDR3 sequences. Source material: naive CXCR3+ CD8+ T cells from blood. The subset was: CD45RO-CCR7+CD27+CD95- naive CD8+ T cells expressing CXCR3 (TNR3+). The receptors derive from a human donor in good health. Some clones in this sample may be carry-over from other donors' samples.

The J gene is TRBJ2-3, the V gene TRBV7-9. Germline CDR1 reads SEHNR; CDR2 reads FQNEAQ (reference sequence). This CDR3 has 14 amino acids. The CDR3 here is CASSSSSYTDTQYF.

The chain uses TRBV12-3 or TRBV12-4 and TRBJ2-1; TCRdb picks TRBD2, but there is no DNA to check that call. The CDR3 is 18 residues long. CDR3 sequence: CASSQSSGRRRGVIEQFF.

V gene TRBV29-1 combines with J gene TRBJ1-2. CDR1 is SQVTM and CDR2 is ANQGSEA in the germline V gene. The CDR3 is 12 residues long. The CDR3 loop is CSVDSGYYGYTF.

The chain couples TRBV20-1 to TRBJ1-4; TCRdb lists TRBD1, though no DNA is available to test this call. This CDR3 spans 19 amino acids. Germline V lookup: CDR1 DFQATT, CDR2 SNEGSKA (reference sequence). The CDR3 spells CSARDLVGGQHLDNEKLFF.

The V gene is TRBV7-9, the J gene TRBJ1-1. This CDR3 has 16 residues. Germline CDR1 SEHNR, CDR2 FQNEAQ (reference sequence). The CDR3 here is CASSLMRGSMNTEAFF.

The rearrangement uses TRBV29-1 and TRBJ2-3; the TRBD1 assignment by TCRdb is unverifiable without DNA. This CDR3 is built from 13 residues. From germline, CDR1 is SQVTM and CDR2 ANQGSEA. This CDR3 reads CSVSGTVLDTQYF.

The chain is built from TRBV29-1 and TRBJ2-7; the TCRdb D gene call, TRBD1, has no DNA to confirm it. The length of the CDR3 is 14 residues. Germline assignment: CDR1 SQVTM and CDR2 ANQGSEA. The CDR3 reads CSVEGQGKEYEQYF.

This chain's CDR3 is CASSPPNEERHYGYTF. J is TRBJ1-2 and V is TRBV18. CDR1 is KGHSH and CDR2 is LQKENI in the germline V gene. The CDR3 covers 16 residues.

The chain uses TRBV6-5 and TRBJ2-1; without DNA, the TCRdb call of TRBD1 cannot be checked. The CDR3 totals 13 residues. Per germline, CDR1 MNHEY and CDR2 SVGAGI. The CDR3 reads CASRGPPSNEQFF.

The chain uses TRBV13 and TRBJ1-6; TCRdb reports TRBD1, a call that lacks DNA to check it against. Germline lookup yields CDR1 PRHDT and CDR2 FYEKMQ (reference sequence). This CDR3 contains 16 residues. CDR3 amino acids: CASRTEGASYNSPLHF.

The genes are TRBV5-4 and TRBJ2-1; with no DNA, the TCRdb D assignment of TRBD2 cannot be verified. The length of the CDR3 is 16 residues. In germline, CDR1 is SGHNT, CDR2 YYREEE (reference sequence). The CDR3: CASSFLGLVSYNEQFF.

This chain connects TRBV14 to TRBJ2-1; TCRdb names TRBD2, which stays unverified in the absence of DNA. There are 16 residues in the CDR3. The germline gives CDR1 SGHDN, CDR2 FVKESK. This CDR3 reads CASSQGLARENNEQFF.

The CDR3: CASSTSRASGGHQETQYF. V is TRBV7-6 and J is TRBJ2-5; TCRdb proposes TRBD2, but this gene call is untestable without DNA. The CDR3 is 18 residues long. The germline V gene encodes CDR1 SGHVS and CDR2 FNYEAQ.

The V and J genes are TRBV5-6 and TRBJ2-1; TCRdb outputs TRBD1, but without DNA this stays unchecked. Per germline, CDR1 SGHDT and CDR2 YYEEEE. The CDR3 has 15 residues. CDR3 sequence: CASSFGTGTMNEQFF.

The chain joins TRBV9 to TRBJ2-3. CDR1 and CDR2 (germline): SGDLS, YYNGEE. This CDR3 has 13 amino acids. This CDR3 is CASSDEPADTQYF.

This chain joins TRBV5-6 and TRBJ2-7; the TRBD1 assignment by TCRdb is unverifiable without DNA. The length of the CDR3 is 13 residues. Germline loops: CDR1 SGHDT, CDR2 YYEEEE. CDR3 residues: CASSLIGTYEQYF.

CDR3 amino acids: CASILLGQQETQYF. The gene calls are TRBV27 and TRBJ2-5; TCRdb outputs TRBD1, but without DNA this stays unchecked. The V gene's germline CDR1 is MNHEY and CDR2 SMNVEV (reference sequence). The CDR3 consists of 14 residues.

The J gene is TRBJ2-7, the V gene TRBV5-1; TCRdb's D call of TRBD1 is untestable without DNA. This CDR3 comprises 15 residues. The V gene's germline CDR1 is SGHRS and CDR2 YFSETQ. This CDR3 is CASSLVWDRDYEQYF.

This chain links TRBV28 with TRBJ2-7; TCRdb's assignment of TRBD1 cannot be checked, as there is no DNA. The CDR3 sequence is 14 residues long. Germline V CDR1 and CDR2: MDHEN, SYDVKM. The CDR3 loop reads CASSTGSHSYEQYF.

The rearrangement uses TRBV29-1 and TRBJ2-7. CDR1 and CDR2 (germline): SQVTM, ANQGSEA. The CDR3 runs to 12 residues. The CDR3: CSVLGNYYEQYF.

The V and J genes are TRBV5-1 and TRBJ2-7; the D call of TRBD1 rests on TCRdb alone, since no DNA is present to check it. The germline V gene has CDR1 SGHRS and CDR2 YFSETQ. The CDR3 has 16 residues. The CDR3 spells CASSDEHPGQGYEQYF.

This chain links TRBV7-2 with TRBJ2-1; the TCRdb D gene call, TRBD2, has no DNA to confirm it. CDR1 and CDR2 (germline): SGHTA, FQGNSA. This CDR3 spans 16 amino acids. The CDR3: CASSEILAEVPHEQFF.

The chain carries TRBV5-4 and TRBJ2-1. The CDR3 extends over 14 amino acids. Germline V CDR1 and CDR2: SGHNT, YYREEE (reference sequence). The CDR3 here is CASSFAETYNEQFF.

The rearrangement links TRBV7-9 to TRBJ1-1; TCRdb gives TRBD1 as the D gene, but with no DNA this cannot be confirmed. This CDR3 comprises 15 residues. The germline CDR1 and CDR2 sequences are SEHNR and FQNEAQ (reference sequence). CDR3 residues: CASSFPGTPNTEAFF.

The CDR3: CSATEQGNTEAFF. The rearrangement links TRBV29-1 to TRBJ1-1; TCRdb indicates TRBD1, and absent DNA this call remains unverified. This CDR3 is 13 amino acids long. Germline CDR1 reads SQVTM; CDR2 reads ANQGSEA.

The chain carries TRBV7-9 and TRBJ2-7; checking the TCRdb D call of TRBD1 is not possible without DNA. This CDR3 is 16 amino acids long. CDR1 is SEHNR and CDR2 is FQNEAQ in the germline V gene (reference sequence). CDR3 amino acids: CASSLTPTTGRYEQYF.

The V gene is TRBV7-9, the J gene TRBJ2-2. Per the germline V gene, CDR1 is SEHNR and CDR2 is FQNEAQ (reference sequence). This CDR3 spans 18 amino acids. CDR3 sequence reads: CASSLVTLSNANTGELFF. The full variable domain, its missing parts supplied by reference TRBV7-9 and TRBJ2-2, is DTGVSQNPRHKITKRGQNVTFRCDPISEHNRLYWYRQTLGQGPEFLTYFQNEAQLEKSRLLSDRFSAERPKGSFSTLEIQRTEQGDSAMYLCASSLVTLSNANTGELFFGEGSRLTVL.